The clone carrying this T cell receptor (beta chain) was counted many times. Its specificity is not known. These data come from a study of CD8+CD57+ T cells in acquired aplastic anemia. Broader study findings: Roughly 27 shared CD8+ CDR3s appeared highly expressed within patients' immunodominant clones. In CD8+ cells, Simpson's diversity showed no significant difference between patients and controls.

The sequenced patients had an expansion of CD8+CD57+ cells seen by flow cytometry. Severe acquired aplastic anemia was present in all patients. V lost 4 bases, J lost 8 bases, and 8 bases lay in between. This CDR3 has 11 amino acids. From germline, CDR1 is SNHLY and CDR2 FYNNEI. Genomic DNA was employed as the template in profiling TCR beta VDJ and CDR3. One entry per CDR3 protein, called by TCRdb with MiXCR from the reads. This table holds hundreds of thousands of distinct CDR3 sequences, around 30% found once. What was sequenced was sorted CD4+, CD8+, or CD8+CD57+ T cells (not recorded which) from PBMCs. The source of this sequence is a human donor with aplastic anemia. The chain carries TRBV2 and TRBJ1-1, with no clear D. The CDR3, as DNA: TGTGCCAGCAGTGGTGGCAGGGAAGCTTTCTTT. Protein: CASSGGREAFF.